This is a list of T cell receptor beta chains from one sample in a study of blood T cell repertoires in COVID-19. The method was immunoSEQ multiplex PCR; TCRdb's version includes in-frame clones alone and lacks a portion of them. The data contain fewer than 200,000 clones, about 87% of them singletons. Source material: peripheral blood. The receptors come from a man aged 35-49 years with active or convalescent COVID-19. Each CDR3 is given with its conserved first and last residue. A D gene is named only where the DNA matches it firmly. Size is stated for part of the rows, as once, few or many counts, or as a class when the clone is expanded.

j_call d_call v_call clone_size cdr3_aa cdr3_nt
TRBJ1-6 . TRBV2 . CASGVQGRDSPLHF TGTGCCAGCGGAGTGCAGGGAAGAGATTCACCCCTCCACTTT
TRBJ1-1 . TRBV30 . CAWSVLSNTEAFF TGTGCCTGGAGTGTTCTATCTAACACTGAAGCTTTCTTT
TRBJ2-5 TRBD1 TRBV5-4 few CASRGQQETQYF TGTGCCAGCAGGGGACAGCAAGAGACCCAGTACTTC
TRBJ1-2 . TRBV5-1 . CASSPLGGSGGYTF TGCGCCAGCAGCCCCCTGGGGGGTTCGGGCGGCTACACCTTC
TRBJ1-2 TRBD1 TRBV6-2/TRBV6-3 . CASSTQGPTGYTF TGTGCCAGCAGTACACAGGGGCCGACGGGCTACACCTTC
TRBJ1-1 . TRBV18 . CASSTGNTEAFF TGTGCCAGCTCAACGGGAAACACTGAAGCTTTCTTT
TRBJ1-5 . TRBV15 . CATSPLNGRANQPQHF TGTGCCACCAGCCCCCTCAACGGGAGGGCCAATCAGCCCCAGCATTTT
TRBJ1-3 TRBD1 TRBV30 few CAWSVPGGNSGNTIYF TGTGCCTGGAGTGTCCCAGGGGGTAACTCTGGAAACACCATATATTTT
TRBJ1-1 TRBD1 TRBV9 . CASSVLASGGTEAFF TGTGCCAGCAGCGTACTGGCCTCAGGGGGGACTGAAGCTTTCTTT
TRBJ1-2 . TRBV13 . CAADPPDSRGGYTF TGTGCCGCAGACCCGCCGGACTCCAGGGGTGGCTACACCTTC
TRBJ1-1 . TRBV25-1 . CASSGDERNTEAFF TGTGCCAGCAGCGGAGATGAACGGAACACTGAAGCTTTCTTT
TRBJ2-5 . TRBV29-1 . CSVGLLDTPKETQYF TGCAGCGTTGGGTTGCTGGACACACCGAAGGAGACCCAGTACTTC
TRBJ2-1 TRBD2 TRBV11-2 . CASSPNLGGAYNEQFF TGTGCCAGCAGCCCAAACCTGGGGGGGGCCTACAATGAGCAGTTCTTC
TRBJ1-2 . TRBV2 . CASITRAGQNYGYTF TGTGCCAGCATAACCCGGGCCGGACAGAACTATGGCTACACCTTC
TRBJ1-1 . TRBV7-8 . CASSIPQVGMEAFF TGTGCCAGCAGCATCCCCCAGGTGGGCATGGAAGCTTTCTTT
TRBJ2-7 TRBD2 TRBV29-1 . CSVEVAGGQDEQYF TGCAGCGTCGAGGTAGCGGGGGGCCAAGACGAGCAGTACTTC
TRBJ2-7 TRBD2 TRBV4-2 . CASSQESPESGGVYEQYF TGTGCCAGCAGCCAAGAGTCCCCCGAGAGCGGGGGGGTCTACGAGCAGTACTTC
TRBJ2-1 TRBD1 TRBV7-2 . CASSLKGGTEQFF TGTGCCAGCAGCTTGAAAGGGGGCACTGAGCAGTTCTTC
TRBJ1-2 . TRBV5-1 once CASREQDSPYYGYTF TGCGCCAGCAGGGAACAGGACAGCCCTTACTATGGCTACACCTTC
TRBJ1-2 TRBD1 TRBV10-2 . CASSGQGRIGGYTF TGCGCCAGCAGTGGACAGGGGAGGATTGGGGGCTACACCTTC
TRBJ1-2 . TRBV4-1 . CASSQDGPYGYTF TGCGCCAGCAGCCAAGATGGGCCTTATGGCTACACCTTC
TRBJ2-1 TRBD2 TRBV18 . CASSQTSGAYNEQFF TGTGCCAGCTCACAAACTAGCGGGGCCTACAATGAGCAGTTCTTC
TRBJ1-1 . TRBV6-5 . CASRIKQYTEAFF TGTGCCAGCAGAATTAAACAGTACACTGAAGCTTTCTTT
TRBJ1-1 . TRBV5-6 . CASSYGALGTEAFF TGTGCCAGCAGCTATGGGGCTCTCGGCACTGAAGCTTTCTTT
TRBJ2-7 TRBD1 TRBV5-1 . CASSLGWGQVYEQYF TGCGCCAGCAGCTTGGGGTGGGGACAGGTTTACGAGCAGTACTTC
TRBJ1-5 . TRBV15 . CATSREQYTDSNQPQHF TGTGCCACCAGCAGAGAACAGTACACTGATAGCAATCAGCCCCAGCATTTT
TRBJ1-1 . TRBV6-6 . CASSSQGNTEAFF TGTGCCAGCAGTTCACAGGGGAACACTGAAGCTTTCTTT
TRBJ1-5 TRBD1 TRBV18 . CASSPDRVGQPQHF TGTGCCAGCTCACCTGACAGGGTTGGTCAGCCCCAGCATTTT
TRBJ1-3 . TRBV19 . CASIRRGGPGNTIYF TGTGCCAGTATCCGGCGGGGGGGCCCTGGAAACACCATATATTTT
TRBJ2-3 TRBD2 TRBV7-6 . CASSSLAGGTSDTQYF TGTGCCAGCAGCTCTCTAGCGGGGGGGACCTCAGATACGCAGTATTTT
TRBJ2-7 . TRBV28 . CASSLRRSSYEQYF TGTGCCAGCAGTTTAAGAAGGAGTTCCTACGAGCAGTACTTC
TRBJ2-7 TRBD1 TRBV9 . CASSVDQGALYEQYF TGTGCCAGCAGCGTAGATCAGGGGGCATTGTACGAGCAGTACTTC
TRBJ1-2 TRBD1 TRBV27 . CASRRDRGNYGYTF TGTGCCAGCCGCCGGGACAGGGGCAACTATGGCTACACCTTC
TRBJ2-4 . TRBV4-3 . CASSPRRARETRENIQYF TGCGCCAGCAGCCCGCGCCGTGCTAGAGAAACTAGGGAAAACATTCAGTACTTC
TRBJ2-1 . TRBV7-8 once CASSTAGLNEQFF TGTGCCAGCAGCACAGCCGGACTCAATGAGCAGTTCTTC
TRBJ1-6 TRBD1 TRBV6-6 . CASSPRTGSGIYGSPLHF TGTGCCAGCAGTCCCCGGACAGGATCGGGTATATACGGTTCACCCCTCCACTTT
TRBJ1-1 TRBD1 TRBV6-5 . CASSSRDSPNTEAFF TGTGCCAGCAGTAGCCGGGACAGCCCGAACACTGAAGCTTTCTTT
TRBJ2-3 TRBD1 TRBV24-1 . CATSDSPGQGAGDTQYF TGTGCCACCAGTGATTCACCGGGACAGGGGGCAGGAGATACGCAGTATTTT
TRBJ1-1 TRBD1 TRBV5-1 . CASSYGDRLMNTEAFF TGCGCCAGCAGCTACGGGGACAGGCTCATGAACACTGAAGCTTTCTTT
TRBJ1-5 . TRBV6-1 few CASSETRANQPQHF TGTGCCAGCAGTGAGACCAGGGCCAATCAGCCCCAGCATTTT
TRBJ2-7 . TRBV5-6 . CASSYPHVGGATYEQYF TGTGCCAGCAGCTATCCCCATGTGGGGGGGGCTACCTACGAGCAGTACTTC
TRBJ1-4 TRBD1 TRBV19 . CASSIDNLGQGSEKLFF TGTGCCAGTAGTATAGACAACCTCGGACAGGGTAGTGAAAAACTGTTTTTT
TRBJ2-7 TRBD2 TRBV11-2 . CASSGLAATYEQYF TGTGCCAGCAGCGGACTAGCGGCGACCTACGAGCAGTACTTC
TRBJ2-7 . TRBV5-4 . CASSFRSGSSYEQYF TGTGCCAGCAGCTTCCGTAGCGGATCCTCCTACGAGCAGTACTTC
TRBJ1-6 . TRBV10-3 . CAISVGQGSPLHF TGTGCCATCAGCGTGGGGCAGGGATCACCCCTCCACTTT
TRBJ1-4 . TRBV24-1 . CATSGPVVGRYNEKLFF TGTGCCACCAGTGGCCCGGTAGTGGGGCGGTATAATGAAAAACTGTTTTTT
TRBJ2-2 . TRBV5-5 . CASSFGAGELFF TGTGCCAGCAGCTTCGGGGCCGGGGAGCTGTTTTTT